These 17 T cell receptor beta chains share one sample of origin, sequenced in a study of regulatory T cells in long-lasting Graves disease. Time point here: newly diagnosed GD, antithyroid drugs for less than 3 months. The TCR library used RNA extracted from PBMCs. To make TCR beta libraries, researchers used iRepertoire HTBI primers and Arm-PCR of CDR3 regions. In TCRdb, the multiplex PCR reads were re-called with MiXCR into one record per CDR3 protein. The profile shows about 460,000 distinct CDR3 sequences, 12% to 15% of them singletons. These data are also associated with another study on T cells in Graves' hyperthyroidism and ophthalmopathy.

The material sequenced was peripheral blood mononuclear cells (PBMCs), taken at new diagnosis, from a patient treated with antithyroid drugs. These receptors all stem from a woman in her forties or fifties with Graves disease.

This chain uses TRBV19 with TRBJ2-1; 8 nucleotides line up with TRBD2. Germline loops: CDR1 LNHDA, CDR2 SQIVND (reference sequence). The CDR3 runs to 16 residues. Trimming at V came to 1 base and at J to 4 bases, leaving 6 bases not matched to a gene. CDR3 region: CASSIVGAGEYNEQFF. The CDR3 coding sequence is TGTGCCAGTAGTATAGTTGGAGCGGGAGAATACAATGAGCAGTTCTTC.

This clonotype has ten or more counts. The chain combines TRBV5-6 with TRBJ2-5; possible D gene TRBD1, 6 bases. Germline lookup yields CDR1 SGHDT and CDR2 YYEEEE. Trimming shortened V by 4 bases and J by 1 base, and 8 bases separated the two germline ends. This CDR3 comprises 13 residues. The CDR3 coding sequence is TGTGCCAGCAGCGGCAGGGGCCAAGAGACCCAGTACTTC. This gives the protein CASSGRGQETQYF.

This clonotype was seen more than once but under ten times. The V call is TRBV7-9, the J call TRBJ1-4, with 7 positions matching TRBD1. Germline values: CDR1 SEHNR, CDR2 FQNEAQ (reference sequence). This CDR3 is built from 15 residues. V dropped 4 bases and J dropped 9; count of bases not matched to a gene: 11. This chain's CDR3 is CASSSDRDSGKKLFF. The CDR3 DNA follows: TGTGCCAGCAGCTCCGACCGGGACAGTGGGAAAAAACTGTTTTTT.

The chain employs TRBV19 and TRBJ2-2; 15 positions match TRBD2. J gave up 6 bases and V 3 bases, and 2 bases lay outside the gene matches. CDR3 length: 16 residues. The germline V gene has CDR1 LNHDA and CDR2 SQIVND (reference sequence). CDR3 DNA: TGTGCCAGTAGTATCGGACTAGCGGGAGGGGCCGGGGAGCTGTTTTTT. Translating it yields CASSIGLAGGAGELFF.

This clonotype turned up a few times. This may be a read error: a much more frequent sequence differs by one nucleotide. This is likely a read error, given that the CDR3 carries no conserved phenylalanine or tryptophan at its end. This chain uses TRBV28 with TRBJ1-2; D is perhaps TRBD1 (5 bases). The germline V gene encodes CDR1 MDHEN and CDR2 SYDVKM. This CDR3 is 12 amino acids long. V lost 4 bases, J lost 2 bases, and 5 bases lay in between. For the CDR3, the DNA is TGTGCCAGCAGTTGGGGGAACTATGGCTACACCCTC. It yields the protein CASSWGNYGYTL.

This clonotype was recorded at least ten times. The chain recombines TRBV28 with TRBJ2-1; D is possibly TRBD2 (5 bases). V lost 3 bases and J lost 2, with 14 bases in between. Germline-derived CDR1 and CDR2 are MDHEN and SYDVKM. The CDR3 length is 16 residues. CDR3 DNA sequence: TGTGCCAGCAGTTTGGGTCGAAGCGGACCCTACAATGAGCAGTTCTTC. This translates into CASSLGRSGPYNEQFF. Full variable domain (missing parts from reference TRBV28 and TRBJ2-1): DVKVTQSSRYLVKRTGEKVFLECVQDMDHENMFWYRQDPGLGLRLIYFSYDVKMKEKGDIPEGYSVSREKKERFSLILESASTNQTSMYLCASSLGRSGPYNEQFFGPGTRLTVL.

This clonotype showed up many times. CDR3 sequence reads: CASSLEPSGITIYNEQFF. CDR3 nucleotides: TGTGCCAGCAGCTTAGAACCTAGCGGGATAACCATTTACAATGAGCAGTTCTTC. The chain has TRBV11-2 and TRBJ2-1; TRBD2 matches 9 bases. Germline V gene lookup returns CDR1 SGHAT and CDR2 FQNNGV. The CDR3 extends over 18 amino acids. V was clipped by 0 bases and J by 4 bases; unmatched bases: 10.

The genes are TRBV29-1 and TRBJ1-2; tentatively, D is TRBD1 (6 bases). V dropped 6 bases and J dropped 7 bases, with 18 bases sitting between them. CDR3 size: 13 residues. Germline CDR1 reads SQVTM; CDR2 reads ANQGSEA. The CDR3 here is CSVEGGGRSGYTF. The CDR3 nucleotides are TGCAGCGTCGAGGGGGGCGGACGGTCTGGCTACACCTTC.

This clonotype was detected many times. The gene calls are TRBV5-1 and TRBJ2-7; 10 positions agree with TRBD1. The length of the CDR3 is 17 residues. The germline V gene encodes CDR1 SGHRS and CDR2 YFSETQ. The trim removed 3 bases at V and 2 bases at J, leaving 11 bases unmatched. The CDR3 region has the DNA TGCGCCAGCAGCTCCTACGGGGGTGGACAGGGGGCCTACGAGCAGTACTTC. It codes for CASSSYGGGQGAYEQYF.

For this clonotype: Because the CDR3 is missing its conserved closing phenylalanine or tryptophan, this is likely a read error. The DNA is left out, because the CDR3 cannot be placed on it with certainty; the CDR3 is given as TCRdb lists it. V usage is TRBV7-7 and J usage is TRBJ2-7; TRBD1 is taken as the D call from the table, unchecked against the DNA. From germline, CDR1 is SSHAT and CDR2 FNYEAQ (reference sequence). The CDR3 contains 8 residues when both ends are counted. CDR3 residues: CASRDPTR.

This clonotype has more than one count but fewer than ten. V gene TRBV5-1 combines with J gene TRBJ2-7, with D possibly being TRBD1 (6 bases). In germline, CDR1 is SGHRS, CDR2 YFSETQ. CDR3 length: 15 residues. Trimming took off 4 bases at V and 1 base at J, with 15 bases between the two ends. CDR3 sequence (DNA): TGCGCCAGCAGCCTCACAGGGCTAGCATCCTACGAGCAGTACTTC. It encodes CASSLTGLASYEQYF.

This clonotype was picked up many times. The chain employs TRBV6-2 or TRBV6-3 and TRBJ2-7, with 9 nucleotides matching TRBD1. Germline V gene lookup returns CDR1 MNHEY and CDR2 SVGEGT. The V gene end was trimmed by 6 bases and the J gene end by 4 bases; junction bases not matched to a gene: 7. The CDR3 runs 14 residues. The chain's CDR3 is CASRIGTGRYEQYF. DNA of the CDR3: TGTGCCAGCAGGATAGGGACAGGGCGATACGAGCAGTACTTC.

This clonotype has ten or more counts. The CDR3 DNA reads TGTGCCAGCAGCCCTGGGTCCGAACTCGGCGGGGAGCTGTTTTTT. Translated: CASSPGSELGGELFF. The chain couples TRBV11-2 to TRBJ2-2; no reliable D call. The CDR3 covers 15 residues. CDR1 SGHAT and CDR2 FQNNGV come from the germline V gene. Trimming cost V 5 bases and J 7 bases, with 17 bases left between them.

The chain recombines TRBV5-1 with TRBJ2-7, with a possible D match to TRBD2 (6 bases). CDR3 size: 14 residues. V was cut by 7 bases and J by 6 bases, with 20 bases left in between. The germline CDR1 and CDR2 sequences are SGHRS and YFSETQ. The chain's CDR3 is CASSGASVTSEQYF. The DNA of the CDR3 is TGCGCCAGCTCTGGGGCTAGCGTCACTAGCGAGCAGTACTTC. The full variable domain, its missing parts supplied by reference TRBV5-1 and TRBJ2-7, is KAGVTQTPRYLIKTRGQQVTLSCSPISGHRSVSWYQQTPGQGLQFLFEYFSETQRNKGNFPGRFSGRQFSNSRSEMNVSTLELGDSALYLCASSGASVTSEQYFGPGTRLTVT.

In its sample, this clonotype was seen many times. V is TRBV28 and J is TRBJ2-5, with TRBD2 as a possible D gene (6 bases). Germline V gene sequence: CDR1 MDHEN, CDR2 SYDVKM. Trimming left V 7 bases short and J 8 bases short, with 17 bases between. The CDR3 consists of 13 residues. CDR3 sequence (DNA): TGTGCCAGCACCTTGGCGGGGTCGAAAACCCAGTACTTC. Encoded protein: CASTLAGSKTQYF.

This clonotype showed up just a few times. The chain employs TRBV5-1 and TRBJ2-2, with a tentative D call TRBD2 (6 bases). The CDR3 has 18 amino acids. The V end lost 0 bases, the J end lost 2 bases, and 17 bases lay between the germline ends. CDR1 and CDR2 from the germline V gene are SGHRS and YFSETQ. The CDR3 region is CASSLGQGSSGNTGELFF. CDR3 DNA: TGCGCCAGCAGCTTGGGCCAGGGCAGTAGCGGCAACACCGGGGAGCTGTTTTTT.

The chain recombines TRBV5-1 with TRBJ2-1; no clear D gene. Germline CDR1 and CDR2: SGHRS and YFSETQ. V was clipped by 0 bases and J by 6 bases, with 7 bases between them. The CDR3 runs to 13 residues. The CDR3 coding sequence is TGCGCCAGCAGCTTGGTGGTAGGCAATGAGCAGTTCTTC. It is translated as CASSLVVGNEQFF.